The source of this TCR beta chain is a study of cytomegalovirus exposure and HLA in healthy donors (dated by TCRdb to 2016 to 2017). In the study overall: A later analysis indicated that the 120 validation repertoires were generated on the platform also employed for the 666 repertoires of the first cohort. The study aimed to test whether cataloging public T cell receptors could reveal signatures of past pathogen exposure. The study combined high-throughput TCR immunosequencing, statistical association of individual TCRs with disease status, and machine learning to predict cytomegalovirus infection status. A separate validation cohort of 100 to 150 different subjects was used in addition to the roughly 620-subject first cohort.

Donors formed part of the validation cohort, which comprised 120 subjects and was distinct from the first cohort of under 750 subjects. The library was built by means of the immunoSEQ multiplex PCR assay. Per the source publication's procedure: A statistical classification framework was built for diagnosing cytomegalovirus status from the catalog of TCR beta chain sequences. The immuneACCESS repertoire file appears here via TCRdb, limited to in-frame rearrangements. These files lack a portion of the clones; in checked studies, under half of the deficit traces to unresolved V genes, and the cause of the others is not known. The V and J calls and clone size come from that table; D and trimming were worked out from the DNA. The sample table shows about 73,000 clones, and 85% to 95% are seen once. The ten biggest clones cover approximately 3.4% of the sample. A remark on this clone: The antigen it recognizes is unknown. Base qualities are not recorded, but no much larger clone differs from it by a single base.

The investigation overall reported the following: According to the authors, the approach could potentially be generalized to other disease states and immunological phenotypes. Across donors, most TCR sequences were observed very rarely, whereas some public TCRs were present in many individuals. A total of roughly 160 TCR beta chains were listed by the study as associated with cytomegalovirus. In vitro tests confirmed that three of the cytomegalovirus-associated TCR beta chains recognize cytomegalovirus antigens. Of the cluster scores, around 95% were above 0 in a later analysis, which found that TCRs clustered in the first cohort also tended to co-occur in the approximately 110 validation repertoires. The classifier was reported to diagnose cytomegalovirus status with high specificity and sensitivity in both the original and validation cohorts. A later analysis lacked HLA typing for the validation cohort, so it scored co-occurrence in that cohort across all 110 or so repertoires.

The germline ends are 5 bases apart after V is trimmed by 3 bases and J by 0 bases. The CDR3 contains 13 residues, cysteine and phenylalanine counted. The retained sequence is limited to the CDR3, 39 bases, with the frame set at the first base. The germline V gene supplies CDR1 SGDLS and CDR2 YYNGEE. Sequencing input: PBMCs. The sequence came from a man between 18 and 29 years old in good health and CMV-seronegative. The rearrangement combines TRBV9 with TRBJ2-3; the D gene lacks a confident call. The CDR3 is CASSATSTDTQYF. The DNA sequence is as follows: TGTGCCAGCAGCGCCACTAGCACAGATACGCAGTATTTT.